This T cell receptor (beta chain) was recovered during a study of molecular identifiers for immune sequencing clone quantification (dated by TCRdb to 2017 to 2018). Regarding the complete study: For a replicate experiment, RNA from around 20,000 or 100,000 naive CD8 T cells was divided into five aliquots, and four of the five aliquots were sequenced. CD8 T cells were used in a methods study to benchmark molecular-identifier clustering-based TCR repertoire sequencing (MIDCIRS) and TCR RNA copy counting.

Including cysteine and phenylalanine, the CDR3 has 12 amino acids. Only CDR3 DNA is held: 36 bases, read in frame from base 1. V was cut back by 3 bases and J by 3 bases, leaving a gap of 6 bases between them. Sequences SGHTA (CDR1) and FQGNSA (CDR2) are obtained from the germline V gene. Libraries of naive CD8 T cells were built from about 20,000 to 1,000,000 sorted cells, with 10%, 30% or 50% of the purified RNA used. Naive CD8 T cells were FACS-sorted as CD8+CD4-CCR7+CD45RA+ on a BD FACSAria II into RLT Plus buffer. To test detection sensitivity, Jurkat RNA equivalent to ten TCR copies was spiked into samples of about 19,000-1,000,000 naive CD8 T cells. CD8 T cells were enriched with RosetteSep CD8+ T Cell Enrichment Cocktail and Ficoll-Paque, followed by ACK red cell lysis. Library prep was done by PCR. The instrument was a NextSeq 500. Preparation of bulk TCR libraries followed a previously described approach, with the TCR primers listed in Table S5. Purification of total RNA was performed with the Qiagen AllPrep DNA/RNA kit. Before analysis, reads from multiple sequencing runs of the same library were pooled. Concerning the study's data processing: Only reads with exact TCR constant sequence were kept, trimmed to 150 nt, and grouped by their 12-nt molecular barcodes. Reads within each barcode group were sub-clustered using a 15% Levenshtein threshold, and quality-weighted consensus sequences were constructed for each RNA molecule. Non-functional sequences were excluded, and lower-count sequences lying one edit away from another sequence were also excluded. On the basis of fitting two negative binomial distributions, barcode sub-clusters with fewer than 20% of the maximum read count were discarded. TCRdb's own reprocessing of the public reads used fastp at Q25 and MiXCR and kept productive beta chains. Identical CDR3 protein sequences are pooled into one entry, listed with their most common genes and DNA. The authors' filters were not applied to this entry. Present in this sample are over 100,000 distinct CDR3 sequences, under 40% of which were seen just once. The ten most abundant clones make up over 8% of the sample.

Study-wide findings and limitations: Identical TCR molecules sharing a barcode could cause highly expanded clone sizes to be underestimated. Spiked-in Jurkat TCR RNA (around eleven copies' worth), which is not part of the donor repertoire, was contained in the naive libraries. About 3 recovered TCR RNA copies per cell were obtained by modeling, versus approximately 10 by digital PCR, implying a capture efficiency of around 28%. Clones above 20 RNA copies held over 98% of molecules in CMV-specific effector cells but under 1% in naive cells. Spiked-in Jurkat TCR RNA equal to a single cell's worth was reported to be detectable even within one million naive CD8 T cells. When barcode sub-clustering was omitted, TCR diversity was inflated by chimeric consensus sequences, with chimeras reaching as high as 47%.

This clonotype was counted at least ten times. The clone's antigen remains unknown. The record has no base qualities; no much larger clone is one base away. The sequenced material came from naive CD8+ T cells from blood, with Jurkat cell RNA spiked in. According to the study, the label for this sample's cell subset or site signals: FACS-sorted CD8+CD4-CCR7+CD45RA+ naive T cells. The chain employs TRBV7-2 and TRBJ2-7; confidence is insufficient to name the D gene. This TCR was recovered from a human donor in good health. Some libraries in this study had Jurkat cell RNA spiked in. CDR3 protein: CASSFPGYEQYF. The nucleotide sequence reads TGTGCCAGCAGCTTCCCCGGCTACGAGCAGTACTTC.